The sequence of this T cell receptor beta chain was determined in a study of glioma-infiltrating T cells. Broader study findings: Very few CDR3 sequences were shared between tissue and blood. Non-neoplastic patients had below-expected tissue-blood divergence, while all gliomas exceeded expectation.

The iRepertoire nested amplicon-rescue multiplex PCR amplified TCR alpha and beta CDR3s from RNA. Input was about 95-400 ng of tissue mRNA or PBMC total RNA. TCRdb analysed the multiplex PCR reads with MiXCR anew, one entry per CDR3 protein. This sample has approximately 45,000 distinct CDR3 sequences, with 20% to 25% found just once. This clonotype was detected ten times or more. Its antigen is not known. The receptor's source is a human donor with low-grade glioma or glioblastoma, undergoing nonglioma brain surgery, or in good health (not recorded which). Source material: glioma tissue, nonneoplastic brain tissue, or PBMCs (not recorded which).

The CDR3 is CASRAMTGALSYEQYF. The CDR3 DNA reads as TGTGCCAGCAGAGCTATGACAGGGGCCCTCTCCTACGAGCAGTACTTC. The chain combines TRBV28 with TRBJ2-7; TRBD1 matches 8 bases. Germline assignment: CDR1 MDHEN and CDR2 SYDVKM. CDR3 size: 16 residues. The V and J ends lost 6 bases and 0 bases, in that order; junction bases with no gene match: 10.